This TCR beta chain comes out of a study of blood T cell repertoires in COVID-19. At the level of the study: Samples came from the United States, Italy and Spain, spanning acute and convalescent COVID-19. The cDNA or gDNA used as material had been derived from T cells, B-cell-depleted T cells, or PBMCs.

V dropped 0 bases and J dropped 10 bases, with 16 bases sitting between them. CDR1 and CDR2 from the germline V gene are GTSNPN and SVGIG (reference sequence). This CDR3 has 15 amino acids. In the authors' methods: The authors estimated nucleated cell counts from reference gene primer amplification. Using immunoSEQ multiplex PCR, the repertoire was profiled, and TCRdb retains in-frame clones only, with some absent. That table gives V, J and clone size, and the DNA gave D and trimming. Among 250,000 to 300,000 clones listed, approximately 85% were seen once. The origin of this receptor is a woman in her seventies with acute or convalescent COVID-19. Sequencing used peripheral blood. This chain joins TRBV30 and TRBJ1-6; D might be TRBD1 (6 bases). The CDR3 protein is CAWSVGRGLGSPLHF. The CDR3 DNA reads TGTGCCTGGAGTGTCGGCAGGGGTCTAGGATCACCCCTCCACTTT.